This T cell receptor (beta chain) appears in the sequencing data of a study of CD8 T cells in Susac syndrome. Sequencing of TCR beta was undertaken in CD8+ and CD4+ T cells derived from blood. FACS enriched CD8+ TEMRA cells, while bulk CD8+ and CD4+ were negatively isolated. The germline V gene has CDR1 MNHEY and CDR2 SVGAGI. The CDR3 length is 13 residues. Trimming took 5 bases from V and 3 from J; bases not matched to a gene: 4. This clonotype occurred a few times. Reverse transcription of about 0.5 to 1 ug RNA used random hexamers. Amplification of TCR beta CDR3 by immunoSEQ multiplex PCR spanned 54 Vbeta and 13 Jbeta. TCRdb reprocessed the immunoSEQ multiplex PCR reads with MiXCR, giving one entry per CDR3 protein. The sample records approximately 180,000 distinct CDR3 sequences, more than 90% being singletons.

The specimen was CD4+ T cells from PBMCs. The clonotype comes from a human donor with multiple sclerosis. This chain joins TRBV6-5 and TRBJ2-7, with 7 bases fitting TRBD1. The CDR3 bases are TGTGCCAGCAGTCAGGGACAGAACTACGAGCAGTACTTC. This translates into CASSQGQNYEQYF.